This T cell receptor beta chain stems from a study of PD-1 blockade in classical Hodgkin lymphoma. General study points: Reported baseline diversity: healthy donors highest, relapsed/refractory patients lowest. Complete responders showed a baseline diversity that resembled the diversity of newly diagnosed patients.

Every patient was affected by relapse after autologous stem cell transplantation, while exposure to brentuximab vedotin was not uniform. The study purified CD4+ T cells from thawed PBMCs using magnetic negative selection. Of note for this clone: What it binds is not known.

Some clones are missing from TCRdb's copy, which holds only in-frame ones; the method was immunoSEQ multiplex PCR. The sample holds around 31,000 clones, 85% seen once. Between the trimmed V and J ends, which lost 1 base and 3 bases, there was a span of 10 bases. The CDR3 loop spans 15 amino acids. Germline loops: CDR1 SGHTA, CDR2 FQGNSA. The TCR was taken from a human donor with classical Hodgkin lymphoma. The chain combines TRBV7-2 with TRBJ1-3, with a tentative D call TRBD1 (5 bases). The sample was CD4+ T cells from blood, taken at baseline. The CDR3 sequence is CASSLEATVGNTIYF. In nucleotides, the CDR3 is TGTGCCAGCAGCTTAGAGGCGACAGTTGGAAACACCATATATTTT.